Listed below are T cell receptor beta chains from one sample, sequenced in a study of blood T cell repertoires in COVID-19. Sequenced by immunoSEQ multiplex PCR; TCRdb stores in-frame clones only, minus some. The repertoire holds fewer than 55,000 clones, with just under 90% as singletons. The sequenced sample consisted of peripheral blood. Receptor source: a man at least 80 years old with active or convalescent COVID-19. The CDR3 runs from the conserved cysteine through the conserved F or W. The order of the fields is CDR3 DNA, CDR3 protein, clone size, V gene, D gene, J gene. D genes are given only for firm matches. Where a row states a size, it is once, few, many or the class of an expanded clone; other rows omit it.

CDR3 DNA: TGTGCCCCCAACGAGGAGGGTGGGTTAGACAATGAGCAGTTCTTC
CDR3 protein: CAPNEEGGLDNEQFF
clone size: .
V gene: TRBV21-1
D gene: .
J gene: TRBJ2-1

CDR3 DNA: TGCAGTGCTAGTCTAGGCGGGGGTCCGACTGGCTCCTACAATGAGCAGTTCTTC
CDR3 protein: CSASLGGGPTGSYNEQFF
clone size: .
V gene: TRBV20-1
D gene: TRBD2
J gene: TRBJ2-1

CDR3 DNA: TGTGCCAGCAGCTTAGGGGCGGGTCTAAGGACAGATACGCAGTATTTT
CDR3 protein: CASSLGAGLRTDTQYF
clone size: .
V gene: TRBV7-2
D gene: .
J gene: TRBJ2-3

CDR3 DNA: TGCGCCAGCAGCCGGGGTACAGGGGCGAACTCTGGAAACACCATATATTTT
CDR3 protein: CASSRGTGANSGNTIYF
clone size: .
V gene: TRBV5-1
D gene: TRBD1
J gene: TRBJ1-3

CDR3 DNA: TGTGCCAGCAGCTTTTCTCCAACTAGCGGGGGGGCAAATGAGCAGTTCTTC
CDR3 protein: CASSFSPTSGGANEQFF
clone size: .
V gene: TRBV7-2
D gene: TRBD2
J gene: TRBJ2-1

CDR3 DNA: TGTGCCAGCAGCGTAGGGGGACTAGCGGGACAAGAGACCCAGTACTTC
CDR3 protein: CASSVGGLAGQETQYF
clone size: .
V gene: TRBV9
D gene: TRBD2
J gene: TRBJ2-5

CDR3 DNA: TGTGCCAGCTCACAAACAGGGGGAAACGGTCAGCCCCAGCATTTT
CDR3 protein: CASSQTGGNGQPQHF
clone size: .
V gene: TRBV18
D gene: TRBD1
J gene: TRBJ1-5

CDR3 DNA: TGTGCCAGCAGTAAAGGGACAGGAGCCCTGGGGGAGACCCAGTACTTC
CDR3 protein: CASSKGTGALGETQYF
clone size: .
V gene: TRBV6-1
D gene: TRBD1
J gene: TRBJ2-5

CDR3 DNA: TGTGCCAGCAGCTTAGTGGCAGGGTATGGCTACACCTTC
CDR3 protein: CASSLVAGYGYTF
clone size: .
V gene: TRBV7-2
D gene: .
J gene: TRBJ1-2

CDR3 DNA: TGTGCCACCAAAGAGGGGGCTGAAGATACGCAGTATTTT
CDR3 protein: CATKEGAEDTQYF
clone size: .
V gene: TRBV6-5
D gene: TRBD1
J gene: TRBJ2-3

CDR3 DNA: TGTGCCAGCAGTGAAGAGGGGATAGGGCGGTTGATGACCCAGTACTTC
CDR3 protein: CASSEEGIGRLMTQYF
clone size: .
V gene: TRBV2
D gene: .
J gene: TRBJ2-5

CDR3 DNA: TGTGCCAGCAGTTACTCGAGGTCCGGGACAGGGGGAGTACAAGAGACCCAGTACTTC
CDR3 protein: CASSYSRSGTGGVQETQYF
clone size: .
V gene: TRBV6-2/TRBV6-3
D gene: TRBD1
J gene: TRBJ2-5

CDR3 DNA: TGTGCCAGCTCACCACCGGGGGGGCACACCACCGGGGAGCTGTTTTTT
CDR3 protein: CASSPPGGHTTGELFF
clone size: .
V gene: TRBV18
D gene: .
J gene: TRBJ2-2

CDR3 DNA: TGTGCCAGCAGCTTTGGACTGGGGGGGGAGCTGTTTTTT
CDR3 protein: CASSFGLGGELFF
clone size: .
V gene: TRBV11-3
D gene: .
J gene: TRBJ2-2

CDR3 DNA: TGTGCCAGCAGCGACAGGGCTCAGCCCCAGCATTTT
CDR3 protein: CASSDRAQPQHF
clone size: .
V gene: TRBV5-8
D gene: TRBD1
J gene: TRBJ1-5

CDR3 DNA: TGTGCCAGTAGTCTTGACAGAGATTATCAGCCCCAGCATTTT
CDR3 protein: CASSLDRDYQPQHF
clone size: .
V gene: TRBV19
D gene: .
J gene: TRBJ1-5

CDR3 DNA: TGCGCCAGCAGCCAAGGCCAGGGTGAGGGCTACACCTTC
CDR3 protein: CASSQGQGEGYTF
clone size: .
V gene: TRBV4-3
D gene: .
J gene: TRBJ1-2

CDR3 DNA: TGTGCCAGCAGTCGGACAGGGGACCTTAATGGCAATCAGCCCCAGCATTTT
CDR3 protein: CASSRTGDLNGNQPQHF
clone size: .
V gene: TRBV27
D gene: TRBD1
J gene: TRBJ1-5

CDR3 DNA: TGTGCCAGCAGCTTAGGGGGGGGGACTAGAATTTCGGAGCAGTACTTC
CDR3 protein: CASSLGGGTRISEQYF
clone size: .
V gene: TRBV7-2
D gene: TRBD2
J gene: TRBJ2-7

CDR3 DNA: TGCGCCAGCAGAGGGGGACAGGATGACCACGAGCAGTACTTC
CDR3 protein: CASRGGQDDHEQYF
clone size: .
V gene: TRBV5-1
D gene: TRBD1
J gene: TRBJ2-7

CDR3 DNA: TGTGCCAGCAGTTCCCGTCGACTAGCGGGAGGGGCCGGGGAGCTGTTTTTT
CDR3 protein: CASSSRRLAGGAGELFF
clone size: .
V gene: TRBV27
D gene: TRBD2
J gene: TRBJ2-2

CDR3 DNA: TGTGCCAGCAGCTCCACAGGGGGGGGAACCTACGAGCAGTACTTC
CDR3 protein: CASSSTGGGTYEQYF
clone size: .
V gene: TRBV7-2
D gene: .
J gene: TRBJ2-7

CDR3 DNA: TGTGCCATCAAATCAGAGGGAACCGGGGAGCTGTTTTTT
CDR3 protein: CAIKSEGTGELFF
clone size: .
V gene: TRBV10-3
D gene: .
J gene: TRBJ2-2

CDR3 DNA: TGTGCCAGTAGTATCACAGGGGAATTGGGTCAGCCCCAGCATTTT
CDR3 protein: CASSITGELGQPQHF
clone size: once
V gene: TRBV19
D gene: TRBD1
J gene: TRBJ1-5

CDR3 DNA: TGCGCCAGCAGACAGGGGGCAAGGTCACCCCTCCACTTT
CDR3 protein: CASRQGARSPLHF
clone size: .
V gene: TRBV4-1
D gene: TRBD1
J gene: TRBJ1-6

CDR3 DNA: TGTGCCAGCAGCCTCGGGGACAGGTCATTAACCCTCTCCTTGCAGTACTTC
CDR3 protein: CASSLGDRSLTLSLQYF
clone size: few
V gene: TRBV7-9
D gene: TRBD1
J gene: TRBJ2-7

CDR3 DNA: TGTGCCAGCAGTGACAATAATCAGCCCCAGCATTTT
CDR3 protein: CASSDNNQPQHF
clone size: .
V gene: TRBV2
D gene: .
J gene: TRBJ1-5

CDR3 DNA: TGTGCCAGCAGCTTAGCCGGGGTGAGCTCCTACGAGCAGTACTTC
CDR3 protein: CASSLAGVSSYEQYF
clone size: .
V gene: TRBV7-2
D gene: .
J gene: TRBJ2-7

CDR3 DNA: TGCGCCAGCAGCCAACCCGACAGATCCTCCTACAATGAGCAGTTCTTC
CDR3 protein: CASSQPDRSSYNEQFF
clone size: .
V gene: TRBV4-1
D gene: .
J gene: TRBJ2-1

CDR3 DNA: TGTGCCAGTAGTTCCTTCCGGGCCCCGGGGACCGGGGAGCTGTTTTTT
CDR3 protein: CASSSFRAPGTGELFF
clone size: .
V gene: TRBV19
D gene: .
J gene: TRBJ2-2

CDR3 DNA: TGTGCCAGCAGCGGGGACTGGAGGACAGATACGCAGTATTTT
CDR3 protein: CASSGDWRTDTQYF
clone size: .
V gene: TRBV28
D gene: .
J gene: TRBJ2-3

CDR3 DNA: TGTGCCAGCTCAGCTGGACTAGCGGGAGTTTACGAGCAGTACTTC
CDR3 protein: CASSAGLAGVYEQYF
clone size: once
V gene: TRBV18
D gene: TRBD2
J gene: TRBJ2-7

CDR3 DNA: TGCGCCAGCAAAACCCGTCCGGGACTAGACCCCTACGAGCAGTACTTC
CDR3 protein: CASKTRPGLDPYEQYF
clone size: .
V gene: TRBV5-1
D gene: TRBD2
J gene: TRBJ2-7

CDR3 DNA: TGTGCCAGCAGTTACTCGGGGGGGACAGGGGGCTACGAGCAGTACTTC
CDR3 protein: CASSYSGGTGGYEQYF
clone size: .
V gene: TRBV6-6
D gene: TRBD1
J gene: TRBJ2-7

CDR3 DNA: TGTGCCTCTCGACGACTAGCGGACGCCGACGAGCAGTACTTC
CDR3 protein: CASRRLADADEQYF
clone size: few
V gene: TRBV10-3
D gene: TRBD2
J gene: TRBJ2-7

CDR3 DNA: TGTGCCAGCTCCGGACAGGGGTCGACCGGGGAGCTGTTTTTT
CDR3 protein: CASSGQGSTGELFF
clone size: once
V gene: TRBV6-5
D gene: TRBD1
J gene: TRBJ2-2

CDR3 DNA: TGTGCCATCAGTGACCACCAGACAGGACTCTCTGGAAACACCATATATTTT
CDR3 protein: CAISDHQTGLSGNTIYF
clone size: .
V gene: TRBV10-3
D gene: .
J gene: TRBJ1-3

CDR3 DNA: TGTGCCAGCATTCTGACAGGGCTTTATAATCAGCCCCAGCATTTT
CDR3 protein: CASILTGLYNQPQHF
clone size: .
V gene: TRBV6-5
D gene: TRBD1
J gene: TRBJ1-5

CDR3 DNA: TGTGCCAGCAGCTTAGGAGGGACAGGGGCAGAGACCCAGTACTTC
CDR3 protein: CASSLGGTGAETQYF
clone size: .
V gene: TRBV11-2
D gene: TRBD1
J gene: TRBJ2-5

CDR3 DNA: TGCGCCAGCAGCCAAGTGACCCGGGGGAACACTGAAGCTTTCTTT
CDR3 protein: CASSQVTRGNTEAFF
clone size: .
V gene: TRBV5-1
D gene: .
J gene: TRBJ1-1

CDR3 DNA: TGTGCCAGCAGCTTACGACTAGCGGGAGGGGGGGATGAGCAGTTCTTC
CDR3 protein: CASSLRLAGGGDEQFF
clone size: .
V gene: TRBV11-2
D gene: TRBD2
J gene: TRBJ2-1

CDR3 DNA: TGTGCCTGGAGTACCCCGGGACAGTTCTATGGCTACACCTTC
CDR3 protein: CAWSTPGQFYGYTF
clone size: .
V gene: TRBV30
D gene: TRBD1
J gene: TRBJ1-2

CDR3 DNA: TGTGCCACCGGACAGACTGGGACGCATGGCTACACCTTC
CDR3 protein: CATGQTGTHGYTF
clone size: .
V gene: TRBV24-1
D gene: .
J gene: TRBJ1-2

CDR3 DNA: TGTGCCACCAGCAGAGAACCAGGCGGGAGGGGCGAGCAGTACTTC
CDR3 protein: CATSREPGGRGEQYF
clone size: .
V gene: TRBV15
D gene: TRBD2
J gene: TRBJ2-7

CDR3 DNA: TGTGCCAGCAGTTTACCCCGGGACAGCGATCAGCCCCAGCATTTT
CDR3 protein: CASSLPRDSDQPQHF
clone size: .
V gene: TRBV28
D gene: TRBD1
J gene: TRBJ1-5

CDR3 DNA: TGTGCCAGCAGCCCGGACAGGGAGGATACGCAGTATTTT
CDR3 protein: CASSPDREDTQYF
clone size: .
V gene: TRBV7-3
D gene: TRBD1
J gene: TRBJ2-3

CDR3 DNA: TGTGCCAGCTCTGGAGGACTAGAGGGGGATACGCAGTATTTT
CDR3 protein: CASSGGLEGDTQYF
clone size: .
V gene: TRBV11-3
D gene: TRBD2
J gene: TRBJ2-3

CDR3 DNA: TGTGCCAGCAGCCACTCTTTTGCGACTAGCGGGCCAGAGACCCAGTACTTC
CDR3 protein: CASSHSFATSGPETQYF
clone size: .
V gene: TRBV7-9
D gene: TRBD2
J gene: TRBJ2-5

CDR3 DNA: TGTGCCATCGGCGGAGGCCCGCCAGGAAATTCACCCCTCCACTTT
CDR3 protein: CAIGGGPPGNSPLHF
clone size: .
V gene: TRBV10-3
D gene: .
J gene: TRBJ1-6

CDR3 DNA: TGTGCCAGCAGCTCCACTTACGGGGACACCGGGGAGCTGTTTTTT
CDR3 protein: CASSSTYGDTGELFF
clone size: once
V gene: TRBV7-2
D gene: .
J gene: TRBJ2-2

CDR3 DNA: TGTGCCAGTAGTACCCCCTGGAGGGGAGTTCATCAGCCCCAGCATTTT
CDR3 protein: CASSTPWRGVHQPQHF
clone size: .
V gene: TRBV19
D gene: .
J gene: TRBJ1-5

CDR3 DNA: TGTGCCAGTAGTCGGAGTAGACAGCATGGCTACACCTTC
CDR3 protein: CASSRSRQHGYTF
clone size: .
V gene: TRBV19
D gene: .
J gene: TRBJ1-2

CDR3 DNA: TGTGCCTGGAGTGTCACCAGGGTCCGGGGGTATGAAAAACTGTTTTTT
CDR3 protein: CAWSVTRVRGYEKLFF
clone size: .
V gene: TRBV30
D gene: .
J gene: TRBJ1-4

CDR3 DNA: TGTGCCAGTAGTATAGGGAGGCCTAACTATGGCTACACCTTC
CDR3 protein: CASSIGRPNYGYTF
clone size: .
V gene: TRBV19
D gene: .
J gene: TRBJ1-2

CDR3 DNA: TGTGCCAGTAGTATAGATCAGCCGGGGGATACTGAAGCTTTCTTT
CDR3 protein: CASSIDQPGDTEAFF
clone size: .
V gene: TRBV19
D gene: .
J gene: TRBJ1-1